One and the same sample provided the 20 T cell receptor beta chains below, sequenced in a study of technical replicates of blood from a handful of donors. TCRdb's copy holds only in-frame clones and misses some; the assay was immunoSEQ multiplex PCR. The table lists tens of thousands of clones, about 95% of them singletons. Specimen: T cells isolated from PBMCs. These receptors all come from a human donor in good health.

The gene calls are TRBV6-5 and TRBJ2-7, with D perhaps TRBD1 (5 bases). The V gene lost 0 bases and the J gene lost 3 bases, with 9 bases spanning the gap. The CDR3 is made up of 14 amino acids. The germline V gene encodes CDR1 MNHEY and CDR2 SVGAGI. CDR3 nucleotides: TGTGCCAGCAGTTACTCGAAAGGGGTCTACGAGCAGTACTTC. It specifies CASSYSKGVYEQYF.

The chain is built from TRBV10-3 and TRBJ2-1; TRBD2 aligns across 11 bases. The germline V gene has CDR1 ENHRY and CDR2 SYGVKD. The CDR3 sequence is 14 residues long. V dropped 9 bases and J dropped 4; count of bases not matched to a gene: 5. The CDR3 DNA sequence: TGTGCCATTGGGGGACTAGCGGATTACAATGAGCAGTTCTTC. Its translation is CAIGGLADYNEQFF.

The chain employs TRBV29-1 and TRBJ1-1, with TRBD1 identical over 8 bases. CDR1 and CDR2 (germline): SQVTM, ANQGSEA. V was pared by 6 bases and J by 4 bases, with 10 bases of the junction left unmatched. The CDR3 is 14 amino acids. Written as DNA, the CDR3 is TGCAGCGTCGAGGTCCTAGGACAGGGCACTGAAGCTTTCTTT. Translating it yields CSVEVLGQGTEAFF.

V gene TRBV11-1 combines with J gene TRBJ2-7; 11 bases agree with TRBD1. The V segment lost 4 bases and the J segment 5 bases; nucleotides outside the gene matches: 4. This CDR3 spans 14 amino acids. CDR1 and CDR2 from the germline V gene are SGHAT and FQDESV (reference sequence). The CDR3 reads CASSWTGGQDEQYF. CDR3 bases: TGTGCCAGCAGCTGGACAGGGGGCCAGGACGAGCAGTACTTC.

The CDR3: CASSPRGRSTYEQYF. CDR3 DNA sequence: TGTGCCAGCAGTCCAAGGGGCAGGTCCACCTACGAGCAGTACTTC. This chain joins TRBV6-1 and TRBJ2-7; D is possibly TRBD1 (5 bases). CDR1 MNHNS and CDR2 SASEGT come from the germline V gene. V dropped 5 bases and J dropped 2 bases, with 16 bases sitting between them. This CDR3 comprises 15 residues.

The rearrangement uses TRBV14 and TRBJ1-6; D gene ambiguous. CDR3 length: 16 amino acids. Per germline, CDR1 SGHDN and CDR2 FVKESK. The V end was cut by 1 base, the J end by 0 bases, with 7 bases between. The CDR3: CASSQGQSSYNSPLHF. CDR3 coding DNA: TGTGCCAGCAGCCAAGGACAAAGCTCCTATAATTCACCCCTCCACTTT.

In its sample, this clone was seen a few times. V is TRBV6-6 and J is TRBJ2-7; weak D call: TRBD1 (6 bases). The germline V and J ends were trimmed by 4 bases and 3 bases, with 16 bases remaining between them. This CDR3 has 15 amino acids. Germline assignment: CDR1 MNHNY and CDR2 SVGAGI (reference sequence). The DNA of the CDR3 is TGTGCCAGCAGTTCCATATCGGGACACCTCTACGAGCAGTACTTC. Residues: CASSSISGHLYEQYF.

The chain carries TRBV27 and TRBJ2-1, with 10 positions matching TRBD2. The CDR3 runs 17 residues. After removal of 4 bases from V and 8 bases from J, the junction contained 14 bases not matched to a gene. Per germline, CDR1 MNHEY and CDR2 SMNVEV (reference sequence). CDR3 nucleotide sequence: TGTGCCAGCAGTTCCCCCACACGGCTAGCGGGAGACCATGAGCAGTTCTTC. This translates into CASSSPTRLAGDHEQFF.

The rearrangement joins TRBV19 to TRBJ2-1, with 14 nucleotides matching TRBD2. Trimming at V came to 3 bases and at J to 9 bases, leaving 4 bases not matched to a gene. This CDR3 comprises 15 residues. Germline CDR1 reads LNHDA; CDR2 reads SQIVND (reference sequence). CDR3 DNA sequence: TGTGCCAGTAGTATGCCGGGACTAGCGGGAGCTGAGCAGTTCTTC. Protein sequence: CASSMPGLAGAEQFF. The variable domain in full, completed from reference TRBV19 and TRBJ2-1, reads DGGITQSPKYLFRKEGQNVTLSCEQNLNHDAMYWYRQDPGQGLRLIYYSQIVNDFQKGDIAEGYSVSREKKESFPLTVTSAQKNPTAFYLCASSMPGLAGAEQFFGPGTRLTVL.

This CDR3 is CASSFRGQTGNTEAFF. The CDR3 DNA reads TGTGCCAGCAGTTTCAGGGGGCAAACAGGGAACACTGAAGCTTTCTTT. This chain links TRBV6-5 with TRBJ1-1; TRBD1 aligns across 8 bases. The trim removed 4 bases at V and 1 base at J, leaving 8 bases unmatched. Germline lookup yields CDR1 MNHEY and CDR2 SVGAGI. This CDR3 region has 16 residues.

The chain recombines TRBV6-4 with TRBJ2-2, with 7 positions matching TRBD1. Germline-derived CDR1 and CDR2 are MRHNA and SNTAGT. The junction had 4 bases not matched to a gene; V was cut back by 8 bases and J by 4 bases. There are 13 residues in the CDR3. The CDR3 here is CASPGQITGELFF. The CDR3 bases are TGTGCCAGCCCGGGACAGATCACCGGGGAGCTGTTTTTT.

The CDR3 nucleotides are TGTGCCAGCAGTTCTCCGGGACAGGGTGCCGAGCAGTACTTC. This codes for CASSSPGQGAEQYF. The chain uses TRBV6-5 and TRBJ2-7; 9 bases agree with TRBD1. CDR3 length: 14 residues. Germline CDR1 is MNHEY and CDR2 is SVGAGI. Trimming cost V 4 bases and J 6 bases; bases outside gene matches: 7.

Here the CDR3 reads CASSRKRLGEKNTGELFF. CDR3 DNA sequence: TGTGCCAGCAGCCGAAAAAGGTTGGGAGAAAAGAACACCGGGGAGCTGTTTTTT. V is TRBV11-3 and J is TRBJ2-2; possibly TRBD2 for D (5 bases). This CDR3 is built from 18 residues. V was trimmed by 5 bases and J by 1 base, leaving 20 bases between them. CDR1 is SGHNT and CDR2 is YENEEA in the germline V gene. Based on the CDR3 plus reference TRBV11-3 and TRBJ2-2, the full variable domain is EAGVVQSPRYKIIEKKQPVAFWCNPISGHNTLYWYLQNLGQGPELLIRYENEEAVDDSQLPKDRFSAERLKGVDSTLKIQPAELGDSAVYLCASSRKRLGEKNTGELFFGEGSRLTVL.

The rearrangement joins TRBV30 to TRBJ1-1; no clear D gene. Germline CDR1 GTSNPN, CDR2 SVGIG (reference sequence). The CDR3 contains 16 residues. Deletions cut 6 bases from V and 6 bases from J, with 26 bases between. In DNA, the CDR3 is TGTGCCTGCCACCTCGACCAGAGGCTCTTAGTCGCTGAAGCTTTCTTT. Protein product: CACHLDQRLLVAEAFF.

CDR3 protein: CASSPSSATGELFF. In DNA, the CDR3 is TGTGCCAGCTCACCATCGAGCGCCACCGGGGAGCTGTTTTTT. This rearrangement joins TRBV18 to TRBJ2-2; the D is unclear. The CDR3 length is 14 residues. Trimming cost V 2 bases and J 4 bases, with 8 bases left between them. The germline V gene encodes CDR1 KGHSH and CDR2 LQKENI. Complete variable domain (other parts from reference TRBV18 and TRBJ2-2): NAGVMQNPRHLVRRRGQEARLRCSPMKGHSHVYWYRQLPEEGLKFMVYLQKENIIDESGMPKERFSAEFPKEGPSILRIQQVVRGDSAAYFCASSPSSATGELFFGEGSRLTVL.

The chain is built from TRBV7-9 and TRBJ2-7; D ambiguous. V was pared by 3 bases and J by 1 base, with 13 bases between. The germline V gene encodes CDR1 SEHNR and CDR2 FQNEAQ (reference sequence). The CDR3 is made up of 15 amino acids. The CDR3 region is CASSLGDHISYEQYF. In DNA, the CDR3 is TGTGCCAGCAGCTTGGGCGACCACATATCCTACGAGCAGTACTTC.

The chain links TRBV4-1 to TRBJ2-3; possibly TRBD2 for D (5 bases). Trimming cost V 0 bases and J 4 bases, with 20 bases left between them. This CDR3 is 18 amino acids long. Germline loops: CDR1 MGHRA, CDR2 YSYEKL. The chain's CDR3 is CASSQDKRGGPEADTQYF. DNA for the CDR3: TGCGCCAGCAGCCAAGATAAAAGAGGAGGTCCTGAGGCAGATACGCAGTATTTT.

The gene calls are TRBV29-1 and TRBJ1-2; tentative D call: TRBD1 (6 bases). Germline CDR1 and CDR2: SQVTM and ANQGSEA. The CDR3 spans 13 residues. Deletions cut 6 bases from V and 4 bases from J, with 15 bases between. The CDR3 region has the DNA TGCAGCGTAATAGGGGGGGGTGGCTATGGCTACACCTTC. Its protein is CSVIGGGGYGYTF.

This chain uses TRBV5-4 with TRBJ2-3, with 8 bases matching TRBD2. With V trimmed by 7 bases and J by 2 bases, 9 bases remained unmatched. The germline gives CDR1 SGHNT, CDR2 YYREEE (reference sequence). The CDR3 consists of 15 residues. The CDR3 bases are TGTGCCAGCGGATTTAGCGGGGTGGCCACAGATACGCAGTATTTT. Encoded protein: CASGFSGVATDTQYF.

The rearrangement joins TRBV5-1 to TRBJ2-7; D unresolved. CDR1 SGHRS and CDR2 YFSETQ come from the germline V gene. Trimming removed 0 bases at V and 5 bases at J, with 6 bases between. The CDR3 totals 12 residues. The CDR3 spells CASSLVQNEQYF. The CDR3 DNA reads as TGCGCCAGCAGCTTGGTTCAGAACGAGCAGTACTTC.